Listed below are T cell receptor beta chains from one sample, sequenced in a study of T-cell memory formation after mild COVID-19. TCRdb re-derived calls from the 5' RACE reads in MiXCR, one entry per CDR3 protein. The sample holds 350,000 to 500,000 distinct CDR3 sequences, about a sixth seen once. Specimen: PBMCs or a T cell subset sorted from them (not recorded which). The receptors were sampled from a man between 18 and 35 years old who had mild COVID-19 (a few samples of this study predate the infection). Cell type and time point are not known. The CDR3 runs from the conserved cysteine through the conserved F or W. Fields, in order: clone size, CDR3 length, V gene, J gene, D gene, CDR3 protein, CDR3 DNA. D genes are given only for firm matches. The size entry is marked missing in some rows and otherwise reads once, few, many or a size class.

clone size: once
CDR3 length: 17
V gene: TRBV7-3
J gene: TRBJ2-2
D gene: NA
CDR3 protein: CASSTYGPGPQGAELFF
CDR3 DNA: TGTGCCAGCAGCACTTACGGACCGGGTCCCCAAGGCGCGGAGCTGTTTTTT

clone size: NA
CDR3 length: 14
V gene: TRBV27
J gene: TRBJ2-7
D gene: NA
CDR3 protein: CASSRGTASYEQYF
CDR3 DNA: TGTGCCAGCAGCCGCGGGACAGCCTCCTACGAGCAGTACTTC

clone size: NA
CDR3 length: 16
V gene: TRBV7-2
J gene: TRBJ2-5
D gene: TRBD2
CDR3 protein: CASSQQDSGGAGTQYF
CDR3 DNA: TGTGCCAGCAGCCAGCAGGATAGCGGGGGGGCGGGGACCCAGTACTTC

clone size: NA
CDR3 length: 15
V gene: TRBV27
J gene: TRBJ2-3
D gene: NA
CDR3 protein: CASPPEAAPTDTQYF
CDR3 DNA: TGTGCCAGCCCTCCCGAAGCAGCACCCACAGATACGCAGTATTTT

clone size: few
CDR3 length: 13
V gene: TRBV6-9
J gene: TRBJ1-2
D gene: NA
CDR3 protein: CASQWQLMYGYTF
CDR3 DNA: TGTGCCAGCCAGTGGCAGTTGATGTATGGCTACACCTTC

clone size: many
CDR3 length: 15
V gene: TRBV10-3
J gene: TRBJ2-5
D gene: TRBD1
CDR3 protein: CAISESDRGRETQYF
CDR3 DNA: TGTGCCATCAGTGAATCTGACAGGGGAAGGGAGACCCAGTACTTC

clone size: many
CDR3 length: 12
V gene: TRBV3-1
J gene: TRBJ2-5
D gene: NA
CDR3 protein: CASSQERETQYF
CDR3 DNA: TGTGCCAGCAGCCAAGAAAGGGAGACCCAGTACTTC

clone size: NA
CDR3 length: 12
V gene: TRBV30
J gene: TRBJ1-1
D gene: NA
CDR3 protein: CAWAPWGTEAFF
CDR3 DNA: TGTGCCTGGGCTCCTTGGGGCACTGAAGCTTTCTTT

clone size: few
CDR3 length: 13
V gene: TRBV7-8
J gene: TRBJ2-1
D gene: NA
CDR3 protein: CASSLGEENEQFF
CDR3 DNA: TGTGCCAGCAGCTTAGGGGAGGAAAATGAGCAGTTCTTC

clone size: once
CDR3 length: 15
V gene: TRBV12-5
J gene: TRBJ1-3
D gene: NA
CDR3 protein: CASGSIGGRENTIYF
CDR3 DNA: TGTGCTAGTGGTTCCATCGGGGGGCGCGAAAACACCATATATTTT

clone size: few
CDR3 length: 12
V gene: TRBV3-1
J gene: TRBJ1-5
D gene: NA
CDR3 protein: CASSYLGQPQHF
CDR3 DNA: TGTGCCAGCAGTTATCTCGGTCAGCCCCAGCATTTT

clone size: once
CDR3 length: 12
V gene: TRBV10-3
J gene: TRBJ1-1
D gene: NA
CDR3 protein: CASQGHLNEAFF
CDR3 DNA: TGTGCCAGCCAGGGACACCTAAACGAAGCTTTCTTT

clone size: NA
CDR3 length: 16
V gene: TRBV28
J gene: TRBJ2-3
D gene: TRBD2
CDR3 protein: CASPPPLAGSTDTQYF
CDR3 DNA: TGTGCCAGTCCCCCCCCTCTAGCGGGGAGCACAGATACGCAGTATTTT

clone size: NA
CDR3 length: 12
V gene: TRBV20-1
J gene: TRBJ2-3
D gene: NA
CDR3 protein: CSRRGGADTQYF
CDR3 DNA: TGCAGTCGGCGGGGAGGCGCAGATACGCAGTATTTT

clone size: NA
CDR3 length: 12
V gene: TRBV6-2/TRBV6-3
J gene: TRBJ2-5
D gene: NA
CDR3 protein: CASSSQQGTQYF
CDR3 DNA: TGTGCCAGCAGTTCCCAACAGGGGACCCAGTACTTC

clone size: few
CDR3 length: 15
V gene: TRBV7-9
J gene: TRBJ2-3
D gene: TRBD1
CDR3 protein: CASSRNRGSTDTQYF
CDR3 DNA: TGTGCCAGCAGCCGAAACAGGGGAAGCACAGATACGCAGTATTTT

clone size: NA
CDR3 length: 12
V gene: TRBV2
J gene: TRBJ1-5
D gene: NA
CDR3 protein: CASRTHNQPQHF
CDR3 DNA: TGTGCCAGCAGAACCCACAATCAGCCCCAGCATTTT

clone size: few
CDR3 length: 16
V gene: TRBV20-1
J gene: TRBJ1-1
D gene: NA
CDR3 protein: CSARVVTGGRNTEAFF
CDR3 DNA: TGCAGTGCTAGAGTGGTCACGGGTGGAAGGAACACTGAAGCTTTCTTT

clone size: NA
CDR3 length: 13
V gene: TRBV29-1
J gene: TRBJ1-1
D gene: TRBD1
CDR3 protein: CSAEKGQGTEAFF
CDR3 DNA: TGCAGCGCTGAAAAAGGACAGGGCACTGAAGCTTTCTTT

clone size: many
CDR3 length: 14
V gene: TRBV11-1
J gene: TRBJ1-1
D gene: NA
CDR3 protein: CASSWRGERVEAFF
CDR3 DNA: TGTGCCAGCAGCTGGAGGGGCGAACGGGTTGAAGCTTTCTTT

clone size: few
CDR3 length: 15
V gene: TRBV12-3/TRBV12-4
J gene: TRBJ2-7
D gene: NA
CDR3 protein: CASSLAGALSYEQYF
CDR3 DNA: TGTGCCAGCAGTTTGGCGGGGGCACTCTCCTACGAGCAGTACTTC

clone size: NA
CDR3 length: 15
V gene: TRBV5-4
J gene: TRBJ1-4
D gene: NA
CDR3 protein: CASSLALGSNEKLFF
CDR3 DNA: TGTGCCAGCAGCTTGGCCCTCGGAAGCAATGAAAAACTGTTTTTT

clone size: few
CDR3 length: 12
V gene: TRBV20-1
J gene: TRBJ1-1
D gene: TRBD1
CDR3 protein: CSARQGSTEAFF
CDR3 DNA: TGCAGTGCCCGACAGGGAAGCACTGAAGCTTTCTTT

clone size: NA
CDR3 length: 13
V gene: TRBV2
J gene: TRBJ2-5
D gene: NA
CDR3 protein: CASARGVQETQYF
CDR3 DNA: TGTGCCAGCGCCAGGGGGGTCCAAGAGACCCAGTACTTC

clone size: many
CDR3 length: 14
V gene: TRBV7-6
J gene: TRBJ2-5
D gene: TRBD2
CDR3 protein: CASSLGGGAETQYF
CDR3 DNA: TGTGCCAGCAGCTTAGGCGGGGGGGCGGAGACCCAGTACTTC

clone size: NA
CDR3 length: 18
V gene: TRBV21-1
J gene: TRBJ2-7
D gene: NA
CDR3 protein: CASSKEPAGDQIRDEQYF
CDR3 DNA: TGTGCCAGCAGCAAAGAACCAGCGGGGGACCAAATACGGGACGAGCAGTACTTC